Listed below are T cell receptor beta chains from one sample, sequenced in a study of cytomegalovirus exposure and HLA in healthy donors. This table comes from immunoSEQ multiplex PCR, and its TCRdb copy is limited to in-frame clones, with some not included. The sample has about 190,000 clones, around 86% seen once. The sample consisted of PBMCs. These receptors all stem from a woman aged 18-29 years in good health and CMV-seronegative. Both conserved end residues are part of each CDR3. The D gene is left open where the match is weak. The size entry is marked missing in some rows and otherwise reads once, few, many or a size class.

v_call,j_call,clone_size,d_call,cdr3_aa,cdr3_nt
TRBV27,TRBJ2-7,NA,NA,CASSLQGLRYEQYF,TGTGCCAGCAGTTTACAGGGTTTGAGGTACGAGCAGTACTTC
TRBV18,TRBJ1-5,once,TRBD1,CASSPGDRHSNQPQHF,TGTGCCAGCTCACCGGGGGACAGACATAGCAATCAGCCCCAGCATTTT
TRBV5-1,TRBJ1-1,NA,NA,CASSLGQKLEASF,TGCGCCAGCAGCTTGGGACAAAAACTGGAAGCTTCCTTT
TRBV27,TRBJ2-2,NA,NA,CASSSFLLGQPNTGELFF,TGTGCCAGCAGTTCTTTCCTACTCGGACAGCCGAACACCGGGGAGCTGTTTTTT
TRBV7-9,TRBJ1-2,NA,TRBD1,CASRPRDSGGYTF,TGTGCCAGCAGACCCCGGGACAGCGGAGGCTACACCTTC
TRBV6-5,TRBJ2-2,NA,TRBD2,CASSFSGTSAGELFF,TGTGCCAGCAGTTTCTCCGGGACTAGCGCCGGGGAGCTGTTTTTT
TRBV2,TRBJ2-1,NA,NA,CASSQVQTSSYNEQFF,TGTGCCAGCAGCCAGGTCCAGACAAGCTCCTACAATGAGCAGTTCTTC
TRBV5-1,TRBJ1-5,NA,NA,CASRQGENSNQPQHF,TGCGCCAGCAGACAAGGAGAGAACAGCAATCAGCCCCAGCATTTT
TRBV5-1,TRBJ2-1,NA,NA,CASSLSPYDEQFF,TGCGCCAGCAGCTTGAGCCCTTACGATGAGCAGTTCTTC
TRBV6-5,TRBJ2-7,few,TRBD1,CASSSGQGYEQYF,TGTGCCAGCAGTTCGGGACAGGGCTACGAGCAGTACTTC
TRBV5-6,TRBJ2-3,NA,TRBD2,CASSLFSGRNRGTQYF,TGTGCCAGCAGCTTGTTTAGCGGGAGGAATCGGGGGACGCAGTATTTT
TRBV6-1,TRBJ2-1,NA,TRBD1,CASSEEYRGSEQFF,TGTGCCAGCAGTGAAGAGTACAGGGGGAGTGAGCAGTTCTTC
TRBV2,TRBJ1-1,NA,NA,CASSNQGLTEAFF,TGTGCCAGCAGTAACCAGGGATTAACTGAAGCTTTCTTT
TRBV15,TRBJ1-1,few,TRBD1,CATSSHRGEAFF,TGTGCCACCAGCTCGCACAGGGGTGAAGCTTTCTTT
TRBV19,TRBJ1-5,NA,NA,CAIGAGGNQPQHF,TGTGCCATTGGGGCGGGGGGCAATCAGCCCCAGCATTTT
TRBV2,TRBJ1-5,NA,NA,CASKGGVHQPQHF,TGTGCCAGCAAGGGAGGGGTTCATCAGCCCCAGCATTTT